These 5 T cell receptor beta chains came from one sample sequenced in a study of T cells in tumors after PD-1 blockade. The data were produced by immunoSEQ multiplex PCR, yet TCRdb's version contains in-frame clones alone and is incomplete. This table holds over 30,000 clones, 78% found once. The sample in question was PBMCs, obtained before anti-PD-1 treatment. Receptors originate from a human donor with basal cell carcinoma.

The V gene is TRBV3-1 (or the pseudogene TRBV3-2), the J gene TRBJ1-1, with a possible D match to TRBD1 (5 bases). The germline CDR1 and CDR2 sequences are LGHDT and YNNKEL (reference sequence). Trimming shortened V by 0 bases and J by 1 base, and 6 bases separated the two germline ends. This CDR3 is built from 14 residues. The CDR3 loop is CASSQDGANTEAFF. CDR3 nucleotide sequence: TGTGCCAGCAGCCAAGATGGGGCGAACACTGAAGCTTTCTTT.

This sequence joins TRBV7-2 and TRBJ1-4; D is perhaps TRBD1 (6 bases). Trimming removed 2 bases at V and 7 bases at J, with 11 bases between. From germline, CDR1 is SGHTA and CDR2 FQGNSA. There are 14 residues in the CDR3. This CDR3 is CASSLQGRGEKLFF. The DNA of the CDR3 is TGTGCCAGCAGCTTACAGGGGAGGGGTGAAAAACTGTTTTTT.

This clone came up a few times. This chain's CDR3 is CASSLRQGGEKLFF. CDR3 DNA: TGCGCCAGCAGCCTTCGACAGGGGGGAGAAAAACTGTTTTTT. The chain couples TRBV4-3 to TRBJ1-4; TRBD1 agrees at 9 bases. Germline assignment: CDR1 LGHNA and CDR2 YSLEER. CDR3 size: 14 residues. J gave up 8 bases and V 4 bases, and 5 bases lay outside the gene matches.

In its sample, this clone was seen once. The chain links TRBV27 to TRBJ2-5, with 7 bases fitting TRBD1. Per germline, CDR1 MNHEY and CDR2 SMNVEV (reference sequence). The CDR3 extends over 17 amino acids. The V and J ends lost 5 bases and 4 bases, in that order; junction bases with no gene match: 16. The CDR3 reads CASSPPLQGLRGETQYF. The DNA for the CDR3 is TGTGCCAGCAGTCCCCCCCTACAGGGGTTGCGAGGAGAGACCCAGTACTTC.

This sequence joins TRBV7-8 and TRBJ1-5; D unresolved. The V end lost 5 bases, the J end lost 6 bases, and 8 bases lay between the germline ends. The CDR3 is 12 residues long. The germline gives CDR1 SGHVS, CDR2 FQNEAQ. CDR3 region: CASSPNFQPQHF. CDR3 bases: TGTGCCAGCAGCCCCAACTTTCAGCCCCAGCATTTT.